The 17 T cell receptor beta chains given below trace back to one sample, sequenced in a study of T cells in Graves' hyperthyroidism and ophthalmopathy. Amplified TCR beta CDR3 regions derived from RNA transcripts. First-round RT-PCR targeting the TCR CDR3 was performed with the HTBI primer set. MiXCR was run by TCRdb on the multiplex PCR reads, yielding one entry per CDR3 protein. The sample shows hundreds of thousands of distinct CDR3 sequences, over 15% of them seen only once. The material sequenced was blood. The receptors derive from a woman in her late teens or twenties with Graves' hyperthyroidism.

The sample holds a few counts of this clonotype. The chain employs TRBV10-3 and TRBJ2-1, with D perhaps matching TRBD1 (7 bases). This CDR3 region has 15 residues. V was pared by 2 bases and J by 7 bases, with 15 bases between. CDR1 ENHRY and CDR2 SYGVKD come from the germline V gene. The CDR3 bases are TGTGCCATCAGTGAGCCCGCCAGGGGGGAGAATGAGCAGTTCTTC. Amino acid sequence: CAISEPARGENEQFF.

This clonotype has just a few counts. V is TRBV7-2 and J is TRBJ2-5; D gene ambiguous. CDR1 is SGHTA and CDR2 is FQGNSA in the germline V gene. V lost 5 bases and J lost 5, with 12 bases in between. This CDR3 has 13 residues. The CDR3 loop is CASSPRWVETQYF. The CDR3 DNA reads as TGTGCCAGCAGCCCCCGTTGGGTGGAGACCCAGTACTTC.

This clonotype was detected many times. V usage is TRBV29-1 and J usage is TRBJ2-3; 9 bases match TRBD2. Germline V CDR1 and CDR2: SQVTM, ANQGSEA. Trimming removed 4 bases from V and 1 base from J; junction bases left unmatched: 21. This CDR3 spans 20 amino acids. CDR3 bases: TGCAGCGTTGGATTATGGGGCCAACTAGCGGGCGAGATCGGCACAGATACGCAGTATTTT. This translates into CSVGLWGQLAGEIGTDTQYF.

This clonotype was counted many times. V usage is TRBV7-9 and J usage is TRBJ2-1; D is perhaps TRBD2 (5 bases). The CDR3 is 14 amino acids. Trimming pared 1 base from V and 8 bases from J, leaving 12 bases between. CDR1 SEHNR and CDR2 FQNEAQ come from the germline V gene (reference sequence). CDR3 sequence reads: CASSLERRGDEQFF. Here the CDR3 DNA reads TGTGCCAGCAGCTTAGAGCGACGGGGAGATGAGCAGTTCTTC.

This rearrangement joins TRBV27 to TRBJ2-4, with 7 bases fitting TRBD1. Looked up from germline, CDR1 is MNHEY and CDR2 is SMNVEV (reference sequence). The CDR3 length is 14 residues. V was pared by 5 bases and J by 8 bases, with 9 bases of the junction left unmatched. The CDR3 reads CASSPRAGGYIQYF. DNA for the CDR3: TGTGCCAGCAGTCCCCGGGCAGGGGGATACATTCAGTACTTC.

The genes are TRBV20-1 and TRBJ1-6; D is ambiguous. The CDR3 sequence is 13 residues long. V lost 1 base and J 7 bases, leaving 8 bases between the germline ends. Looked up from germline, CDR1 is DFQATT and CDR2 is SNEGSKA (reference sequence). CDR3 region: CSARGASNSPLHF. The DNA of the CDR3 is TGCAGTGCTAGAGGGGCGAGCAATTCACCCCTCCACTTT.

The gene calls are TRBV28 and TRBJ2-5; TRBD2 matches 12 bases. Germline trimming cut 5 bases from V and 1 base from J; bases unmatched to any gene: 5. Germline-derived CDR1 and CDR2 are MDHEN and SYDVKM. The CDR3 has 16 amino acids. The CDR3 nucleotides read TGTGCCAGCAGTGGACTAGCGGGGAAACCCCAAGAGACCCAGTACTTC. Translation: CASSGLAGKPQETQYF.

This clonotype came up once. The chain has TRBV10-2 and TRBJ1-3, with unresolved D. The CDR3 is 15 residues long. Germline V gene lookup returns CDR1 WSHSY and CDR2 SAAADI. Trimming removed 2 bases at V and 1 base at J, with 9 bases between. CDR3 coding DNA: TGCGCCAGCAGTGAGCCTAGACGTTCTGGAAACACCATATATTTT. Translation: CASSEPRRSGNTIYF.

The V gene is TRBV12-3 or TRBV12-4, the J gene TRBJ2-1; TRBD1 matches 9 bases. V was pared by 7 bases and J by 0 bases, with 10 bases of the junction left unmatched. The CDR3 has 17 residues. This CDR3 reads CASNLQGALYSYNEQFF. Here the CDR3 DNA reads TGTGCCAGCAATCTACAGGGGGCCCTTTACTCCTACAATGAGCAGTTCTTC.

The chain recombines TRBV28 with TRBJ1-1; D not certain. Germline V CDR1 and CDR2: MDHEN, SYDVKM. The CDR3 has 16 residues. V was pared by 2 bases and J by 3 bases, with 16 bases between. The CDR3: CASSLQGGRADTEAFF. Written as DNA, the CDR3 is TGTGCCAGCAGTTTACAAGGCGGCCGGGCGGACACTGAAGCTTTCTTT.

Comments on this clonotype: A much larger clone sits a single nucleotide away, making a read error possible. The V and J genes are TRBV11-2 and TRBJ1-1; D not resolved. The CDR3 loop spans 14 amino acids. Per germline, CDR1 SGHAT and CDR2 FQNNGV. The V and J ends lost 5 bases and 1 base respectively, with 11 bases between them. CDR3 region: CASSLYGSNTEAFF. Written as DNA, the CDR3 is TGTGCCAGCAGCCTTTACGGTTCGAACACTGAAGCTTTCTTT.

The CDR3 DNA reads TGTGCCAGCAGCTTTATAGCGGGACTACAAGAGACCCAGTACTTC. It is translated as CASSFIAGLQETQYF. This chain joins TRBV5-4 and TRBJ2-5, with TRBD2 matching over 8 bases. CDR1 SGHNT and CDR2 YYREEE come from the germline V gene (reference sequence). The CDR3 contains 15 residues. V was pared by 2 bases and J by 2 bases, with 5 bases of the junction left unmatched.

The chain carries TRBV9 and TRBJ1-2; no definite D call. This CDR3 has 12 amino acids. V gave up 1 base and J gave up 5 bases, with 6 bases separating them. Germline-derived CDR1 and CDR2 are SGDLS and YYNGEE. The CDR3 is CASSVKGYGYTF. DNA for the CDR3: TGTGCCAGCAGCGTAAAAGGGTATGGCTACACCTTC.

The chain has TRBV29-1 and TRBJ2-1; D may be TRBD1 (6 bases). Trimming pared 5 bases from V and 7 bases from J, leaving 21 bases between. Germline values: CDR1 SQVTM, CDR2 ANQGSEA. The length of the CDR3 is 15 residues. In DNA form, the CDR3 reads TGCAGCGTTCAGAGGGGGATAGCGTCTGGAAATGAGCAGTTCTTC. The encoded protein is CSVQRGIASGNEQFF.

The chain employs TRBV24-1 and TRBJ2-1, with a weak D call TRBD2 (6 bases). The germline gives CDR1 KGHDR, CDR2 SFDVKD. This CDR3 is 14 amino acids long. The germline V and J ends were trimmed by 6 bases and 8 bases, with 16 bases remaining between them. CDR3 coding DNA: TGTGCCACCAGTCGGACGGGAGAGATCGATGAGCAGTTCTTC. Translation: CATSRTGEIDEQFF.

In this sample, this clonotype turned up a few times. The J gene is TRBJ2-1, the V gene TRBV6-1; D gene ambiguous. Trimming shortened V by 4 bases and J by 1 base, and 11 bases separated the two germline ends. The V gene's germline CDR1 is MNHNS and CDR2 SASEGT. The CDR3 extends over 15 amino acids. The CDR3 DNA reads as TGTGCCAGCAGTGCACAGCTGGGGTCCTACAATGAGCAGTTCTTC. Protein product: CASSAQLGSYNEQFF.

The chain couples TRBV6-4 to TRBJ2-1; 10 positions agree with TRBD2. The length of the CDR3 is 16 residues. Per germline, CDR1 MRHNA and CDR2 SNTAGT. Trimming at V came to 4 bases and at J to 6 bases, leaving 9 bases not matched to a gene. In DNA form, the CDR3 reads TGTGCCAGCAGTGTCAGCGGGGGGGCGGCCGGCAATGAGCAGTTCTTC. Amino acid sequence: CASSVSGGAAGNEQFF.